This TCR beta chain was sequenced in a study of T cell responses to AZD1222 COVID-19 vaccine. Study information: Second-dose schedules of about 4 or about 12 weeks were combined. Study-wide findings and caveats: Across the whole spike, CD4 TCRs peaked at regions 160-218 and 743-854.

The germline CDR1 and CDR2 sequences are SGHTA and FQGNSA. The CDR3 spans 14 residues. The ends were cut back, 6 bases at V and 4 bases at J, with 15 bases in the middle. Clones were read by immunoSEQ multiplex PCR, and TCRdb kept only the in-frame ones, dropping some. The table shows approximately 120,000 clones, with more than 85% occurring only once. With regard to this clone: Its antigen is not identified.

The V gene is TRBV7-2, the J gene TRBJ1-2; D call uncertain. The specimen comprised peripheral blood, sampled on day 0 of AZD1222 vaccination. The sequence was collected from an adult in good health. CDR3 loop: CASSLSNGIYGYTF. The CDR3 DNA is TGTGCCAGCAGTTTATCCAATGGGATCTATGGCTACACCTTC.